One and the same sample provided the 30 T cell receptor beta chains below, sequenced in a study of technical replicates of blood from several donors listed by TCRdb under 2017. Preparation of the library involved the immunoSEQ multiplex PCR assay. TCRdb retrieved this table from immuneACCESS and kept in-frame rearrangements only. Not all clones are present; in checked studies, unresolved V genes account for under half, and no reason is known for the remainder. The sample table lists more than 70,000 clones, roughly nine tenths of them with a count of one. About 0.26% of the sample belongs to the ten largest clones. The specimen sequenced was T cells isolated from PBMCs. These TCRs come from a human donor in good health.

The chain has TRBV6-6 and TRBJ1-3; 7 nucleotides match TRBD1. V shed 2 bases, J shed 4 bases, and the junction held 5 bases outside the gene matches. Germline V gene data show CDR1 as MNHNY and CDR2 as SVGAGI (reference sequence). The CDR3 covers 15 residues. CDR3 nucleotide sequence: TGTGCCAGCAGTTACCAGGGGGTGGTCGGAAACACCATATATTTT. Protein product: CASSYQGVVGNTIYF.

The chain carries TRBV5-5 and TRBJ2-1, with 8 bases that match TRBD1. The germline CDR1 and CDR2 sequences are SGHKS and YYEKEE (reference sequence). After removal of 2 bases from V and 7 bases from J, the junction contained 8 bases not matched to a gene. The CDR3 extends over 15 amino acids. The CDR3 is CASSLFQGADNEQFF. The CDR3 nucleotides read TGTGCCAGCAGCTTATTCCAGGGGGCGGATAATGAGCAGTTCTTC.

The V call is TRBV7-6, the J call TRBJ2-1; 8 bases map to TRBD2. CDR1 is SGHVS, CDR2 FNYEAQ, per germline. The CDR3 loop spans 16 amino acids. After removal of 3 bases from V and 6 bases from J, the junction contained 10 bases not matched to a gene. CDR3 in amino acids: CASSFVRGDGSNEQFF. The CDR3 DNA sequence: TGTGCCAGCAGCTTCGTGCGGGGGGATGGTAGCAATGAGCAGTTCTTC. Full variable domain (missing parts from reference TRBV7-6 and TRBJ2-1): GAGVSQSPRYKVTKRGQDVALRCDPISGHVSLYWYRQALGQGPEFLTYFNYEAQQDKSGLPNDRFSAERPEGSISTLTIQRTEQRDSAMYRCASSFVRGDGSNEQFFGPGTRLTVL.

This chain uses TRBV6-6 with TRBJ2-7, with 8 bases fitting TRBD1. V lost 5 bases to trimming and J lost 7 bases; unmatched junction nucleotides: 10. Looked up from germline, CDR1 is MNHNY and CDR2 is SVGAGI (reference sequence). The CDR3 spans 14 residues. CDR3 DNA sequence: TGTGCCAGCAGTCCCCCCGGACAGGGTTCAGAGCAGTACTTC. Translating gives CASSPPGQGSEQYF.

This chain links TRBV14 with TRBJ2-1; the D gene is possibly TRBD2 (6 bases). Trimming took off 4 bases at V and 1 base at J, with 11 bases between the two ends. The CDR3 is made up of 15 amino acids. Per the germline V gene, CDR1 is SGHDN and CDR2 is FVKESK. The DNA for the CDR3 is TGTGCCAGCAGCCGAAGACTAGGATCCTACAATGAGCAGTTCTTC. Translation gives CASSRRLGSYNEQFF.

This chain uses TRBV19 with TRBJ1-2, with TRBD1 identical over 12 bases. The V and J ends lost 9 bases and 4 bases, in that order; junction bases with no gene match: 9. The CDR3 has 15 residues. Germline-derived CDR1 and CDR2 are LNHDA and SQIVND (reference sequence). This CDR3 is CASQKGQGAGYGYTF. The CDR3 coding sequence is TGTGCCAGCCAAAAGGGACAGGGGGCAGGCTATGGCTACACCTTC.

This clone was detected once. This chain links TRBV4-1 with TRBJ2-7; TRBD2 matches 15 bases. The germline V gene has CDR1 MGHRA and CDR2 YSYEKL. The CDR3 runs 18 residues. After removal of 1 base from V and 6 bases from J, the junction contained 10 bases not matched to a gene. The CDR3 region has the DNA TGCGCCAGCAGCCAAGTTCTGGGACTAGCGGGGGGAGAGAGCGAGCAGTACTTC. Its translation is CASSQVLGLAGGESEQYF.

This clone was detected only a few times. J is TRBJ1-3 and V is TRBV6-1; D perhaps matches TRBD1 (6 bases). CDR1 is MNHNS, CDR2 SASEGT, per germline. The CDR3 has 13 residues. The V end lost 7 bases, the J end lost 2 bases, and 9 bases lay between the germline ends. CDR3 coding DNA: TGTGCCAGCATAGGGACAACTGGAAACACCATATATTTT. It translates to CASIGTTGNTIYF.

CDR3 region: CASSLGTRESGEQYF. The CDR3 DNA follows: TGCGCCAGCAGCTTGGGGACTAGGGAGTCGGGGGAGCAGTACTTC. The genes are TRBV5-1 and TRBJ2-7; 7 bases map to TRBD2. The V gene end was trimmed by 0 bases and the J gene end by 7 bases; junction bases not matched to a gene: 10. The CDR3 extends over 15 amino acids. Germline values: CDR1 SGHRS, CDR2 YFSETQ.

The rearrangement links TRBV6-1 to TRBJ1-1; 9 nucleotides align to TRBD1. The CDR3 has 13 amino acids. The V gene's germline CDR1 is MNHNS and CDR2 SASEGT. The trim removed 7 bases at V and 5 bases at J, leaving 5 bases unmatched. The CDR3 region is CASNYRGRTEAFF. The CDR3 bases are TGTGCCAGCAACTACAGGGGGCGGACTGAAGCTTTCTTT.

The sample holds one count of this clone. The rearrangement joins TRBV7-8 to TRBJ2-7, with a weak D call TRBD2 (6 bases). Trimming removed 2 bases at V and 2 bases at J, with 16 bases between. There are 16 residues in the CDR3. In germline, CDR1 is SGHVS, CDR2 FQNEAQ. The CDR3 loop is CASSLSGMGGTYEQYF. In nucleotides, the CDR3 is TGTGCCAGCAGCTTATCCGGGATGGGAGGCACCTACGAGCAGTACTTC. Filled out from reference TRBV7-8 and TRBJ2-7, the complete variable domain reads GAGVSQSPRYKVAKRGQDVALRCDPISGHVSLFWYQQALGQGPEFLTYFQNEAQLDKSGLPSDRFFAERPEGSVSTLKIQRTQQEDSAVYLCASSLSGMGGTYEQYFGPGTRLTVT.

This clone appeared a single time. This chain connects TRBV11-2 to TRBJ2-1, with 7 bases identical to TRBD1. V gave up 4 bases and J gave up 6 bases; unmatched junction bases: 12. The CDR3 has 16 residues. Germline CDR1 is SGHAT and CDR2 is FQNNGV. CDR3 sequence (DNA): TGTGCCAGCAGCTCAATCCGGGACGCAGGGGGCAATGAGCAGTTCTTC. The encoded protein is CASSSIRDAGGNEQFF.

V and J are TRBV30 and TRBJ1-2; 8 bases are a match to TRBD1. Per germline, CDR1 GTSNPN and CDR2 SVGIG (reference sequence). The CDR3 consists of 13 residues. V was pared by 7 bases and J by 1 base, with 5 bases of the junction left unmatched. CDR3 bases: TGTGCCTCGAGACAGGGGTTTAACTATGGCTACACCTTC. It codes for CASRQGFNYGYTF.

The V call is TRBV27, the J call TRBJ2-1; 9 nucleotides line up with TRBD1. V lost 5 bases and J lost 10; bases outside the gene matches: 6. The CDR3 is 13 residues long. Germline lookup yields CDR1 MNHEY and CDR2 SMNVEV (reference sequence). The CDR3 sequence is CASSGDRGGEQFF. The CDR3 nucleotides read TGTGCCAGCAGTGGAGACAGGGGGGGGGAGCAGTTCTTC.

The gene calls are TRBV27 and TRBJ2-5; D gene uncertain. The germline gives CDR1 MNHEY, CDR2 SMNVEV (reference sequence). Between the trimmed V and J ends, which lost 2 bases and 2 bases, there was a span of 6 bases. The CDR3 sequence is 13 residues long. This CDR3 is CASSLQTQETQYF. CDR3 nucleotide sequence: TGTGCCAGCAGTTTACAGACTCAAGAGACCCAGTACTTC.

The CDR3 sequence: CASSPSGQGDEKLFF. The DNA for the CDR3 is TGTGCCAGCAGCCCTTCCGGGCAGGGGGATGAAAAACTGTTTTTT. The chain uses TRBV7-9 and TRBJ1-4, with TRBD1 matching 7 bases. V shed 5 bases, J shed 6 bases, and the junction held 9 bases outside the gene matches. Germline CDR1 and CDR2: SEHNR and FQNEAQ (reference sequence). The CDR3 length is 15 residues.

The chain uses TRBV2 and TRBJ1-4; TRBD1 aligns across 11 bases. Trimming at V came to 7 bases and at J to 4 bases, leaving 8 bases not matched to a gene. Germline lookup yields CDR1 SNHLY and CDR2 FYNNEI. This CDR3 has 16 residues. In DNA, the CDR3 is TGTGCCAGCACTCGGACAGGGGGCAGGAATAATGAAAAACTGTTTTTT. Its protein product is CASTRTGGRNNEKLFF.

V is TRBV2 and J is TRBJ1-5, with D tentatively TRBD1 (5 bases). Germline CDR1 reads SNHLY; CDR2 reads FYNNEI. The CDR3 spans 14 residues. Deletions cut 4 bases from V and 5 bases from J, with 12 bases between. CDR3 nucleotide sequence: TGTGCCAGCAGTGGAGATGCAGGGTATCAGCCCCAGCATTTT. Its translation: CASSGDAGYQPQHF.

The rearrangement uses TRBV4-2 and TRBJ1-5; the match to TRBD1 covers 7 bases. After removal of 1 base from V and 11 bases from J, the junction contained 14 bases not matched to a gene. The CDR3 runs to 16 residues. Germline V gene sequence: CDR1 LGHNA, CDR2 YNFKEQ. DNA for the CDR3: TGTGCCAGCAGCCAAGGAACACAGGGGCCCTCGGGGGCCCAGCATTTT. Protein: CASSQGTQGPSGAQHF.

This chain links TRBV28 with TRBJ1-4; D gene unclear. The CDR3 spans 13 residues. Germline V gene sequence: CDR1 MDHEN, CDR2 SYDVKM. The ends were cut back, 6 bases at V and 2 bases at J, with 7 bases in the middle. For the CDR3, the DNA is TGTGCCAGCAGGGCAGCGACTAATGAAAAACTGTTTTTT. This translates into CASRAATNEKLFF.

The rearrangement joins TRBV6-5 to TRBJ1-5; D gene unclear. Per the germline V gene, CDR1 is MNHEY and CDR2 is SVGAGI. Trimming left V 6 bases short and J 0 bases short, with 9 bases between. CDR3 size: 14 residues. CDR3 nucleotides: TGTGCCAGCAGCTCCGGCGGTAGCAATCAGCCCCAGCATTTT. It encodes CASSSGGSNQPQHF.

The genes are TRBV28 and TRBJ1-2; maybe TRBD1 (5 bases). Trimming pared 5 bases from V and 5 bases from J, leaving 12 bases between. Germline-derived CDR1 and CDR2 are MDHEN and SYDVKM. This CDR3 has 13 amino acids. This chain's CDR3 is CASSTWGLYGYTF. The CDR3 region has the DNA TGTGCCAGCAGTACATGGGGCCTGTATGGCTACACCTTC.

V and J are TRBV11-2 and TRBJ1-1; unclear D gene. V shed 2 bases and J shed 3 bases, with 13 bases lying between them. The CDR3 runs 15 residues. The germline V gene encodes CDR1 SGHAT and CDR2 FQNNGV. The CDR3: CASSLTGFGHTEAFF. The CDR3 nucleotides read TGTGCCAGCAGCTTAACGGGGTTTGGACACACTGAAGCTTTCTTT.

The rearrangement joins TRBV5-1 to TRBJ2-1; 9 bases fit TRBD2. Germline V gene sequence: CDR1 SGHRS, CDR2 YFSETQ. The CDR3 length is 15 residues. J gave up 2 bases and V 4 bases, and 4 bases lay outside the gene matches. The CDR3 DNA reads as TGCGCCAGCAGCCCTAGCGGGACTACCTACAATGAGCAGTTCTTC. Translation: CASSPSGTTYNEQFF.

The chain combines TRBV7-3 with TRBJ2-1, with no clear D. CDR1 and CDR2 from the germline V gene are SGHTA and FQGTGA. Trimming removed 3 bases from V and 5 bases from J, with 8 bases in between. This CDR3 contains 13 residues. DNA of the CDR3: TGTGCCAGCAGCTTGATAAGCGACAATGAGCAGTTCTTC. This sequence encodes CASSLISDNEQFF.

The chain couples TRBV29-1 to TRBJ1-1; 8 bases fit TRBD1. The CDR3 extends over 14 amino acids. Looked up from germline, CDR1 is SQVTM and CDR2 is ANQGSEA. With V trimmed by 6 bases and J by 11 bases, 17 bases remained unmatched. The CDR3 reads CSVLDQGAVNGAFF. DNA of the CDR3: TGCAGCGTCCTTGACCAGGGGGCGGTGAATGGGGCTTTCTTT.

The rearrangement joins TRBV5-4 to TRBJ2-1, with 9 bases aligning to TRBD2. This CDR3 region has 15 residues. CDR1 SGHNT and CDR2 YYREEE come from the germline V gene (reference sequence). The ends lost 6 bases at V and 8 bases at J; junction bases unmatched: 12. The CDR3 nucleotides are TGTGCCAGCAAGGGAGGGAGCGGGAGGCATCATGAGCAGTTCTTC. As protein: CASKGGSGRHHEQFF. The whole variable domain, remainder taken from reference TRBV5-4 and TRBJ2-1, is ETGVTQSPTHLIKTRGQQVTLRCSSQSGHNTVSWYQQALGQGPQFIFQYYREEENGRGNFPPRFSGLQFPNYSSELNVNALELDDSALYLCASKGGSGRHHEQFFGPGTRLTVL.

J is TRBJ2-3 and V is TRBV5-1; D gene ambiguous. The CDR3 runs to 11 residues. Germline V gene sequence: CDR1 SGHRS, CDR2 YFSETQ. Trimming stripped 8 bases from V and 6 bases from J, with 10 bases between. The CDR3 protein is CASRSLDTQYF. CDR3 nucleotide sequence: TGCGCCAGTCGGTCCCTTGATACGCAGTATTTT.

The V and J genes are TRBV6-5 and TRBJ2-7, with D possibly TRBD1 on 5 matching bases. V lost 6 bases and J lost 3, with 12 bases in between. CDR3 size: 13 residues. Germline V gene data show CDR1 as MNHEY and CDR2 as SVGAGI. The CDR3 DNA reads as TGTGCCAGCAGAACCTATCAGGGCTACGAGCAGTACTTC. Its translation: CASRTYQGYEQYF.

This clone occurred once. The genes are TRBV5-1 and TRBJ2-1, with 12 bases fitting TRBD2. CDR3 length: 19 residues. Germline loops: CDR1 SGHRS, CDR2 YFSETQ. V shed 0 bases and J 0 bases; nucleotides not matched to a gene: 7. The CDR3 bases are TGCGCCAGCAGCTTGGTCCTAGCGGGAGGGAGGAGCTCCTACAATGAGCAGTTCTTC. It specifies CASSLVLAGGRSSYNEQFF.